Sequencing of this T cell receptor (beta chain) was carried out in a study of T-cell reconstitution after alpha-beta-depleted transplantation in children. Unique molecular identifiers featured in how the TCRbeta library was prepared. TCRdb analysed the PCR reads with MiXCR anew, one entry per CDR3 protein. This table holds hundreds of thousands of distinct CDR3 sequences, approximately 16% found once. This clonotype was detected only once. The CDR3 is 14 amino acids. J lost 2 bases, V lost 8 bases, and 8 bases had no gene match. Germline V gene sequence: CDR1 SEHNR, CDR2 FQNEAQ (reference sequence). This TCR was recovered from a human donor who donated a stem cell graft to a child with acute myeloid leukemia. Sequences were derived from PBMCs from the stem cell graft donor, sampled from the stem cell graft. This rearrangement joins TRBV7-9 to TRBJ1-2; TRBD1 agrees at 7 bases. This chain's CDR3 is CASGGGGINYGYTF. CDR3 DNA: TGTGCCAGCGGCGGAGGGGGCATAAACTATGGCTACACCTTC.